One and the same sample provided the 17 T cell receptor beta chains below, sequenced in a study of T cells after yellow fever vaccination. TCRdb reprocessed the 5' RACE reads with MiXCR, giving one entry per CDR3 protein. The profile shows some 320,000 distinct CDR3 sequences, 8.7% of them singletons. Sequenced here: CD4+ T cells sorted from PBMCs, sampled 5 days after the yellow fever booster vaccination. These receptors originate from a man aged 18 to 29 who received the YFV17D yellow fever vaccine.

In its sample, this clonotype was seen a few times. The chain combines TRBV29-1 with TRBJ2-7, with D possibly being TRBD1 (5 bases). The germline V gene encodes CDR1 SQVTM and CDR2 ANQGSEA. V shed 4 bases and J shed 3 bases, with 13 bases lying between them. The CDR3 spans 13 residues. The CDR3 nucleotides are TGCAGCGTTGTGTCAGGGTCGATCTACGAGCAGTACGTC. It specifies CSVVSGSIYEQYV.

This clonotype has more than one count but fewer than ten. The chain joins TRBV2 to TRBJ1-5; D is uncertain. The V end lost 7 bases, the J end lost 0 bases, and 13 bases lay between the germline ends. The germline V gene encodes CDR1 SNHLY and CDR2 FYNNEI. This CDR3 contains 15 residues. CDR3: CASTVGRISNQPQHF. The CDR3 DNA sequence: TGTGCCAGCACCGTCGGACGGATTAGCAATCAGCCCCAGCATTTT. The full variable domain, rest sourced from reference TRBV2 and TRBJ1-5, is EPEVTQTPSHQVTQMGQEVILRCVPISNHLYFYWYRQILGQKVEFLVSFYNNEISEKSEIFDDQFSVERPDGSNFTLKIRSTKLEDSAMYFCASTVGRISNQPQHFGDGTRLSIL.

The rearrangement links TRBV20-1 to TRBJ1-2, with D tentatively TRBD1 (5 bases). The germline gives CDR1 DFQATT, CDR2 SNEGSKA (reference sequence). V was cut by 5 bases and J by 4 bases, with 14 bases left in between. The CDR3 covers 13 residues. CDR3 protein: CSAAGLRGYGYTF. In nucleotides, the CDR3 is TGCAGTGCTGCCGGGTTAAGGGGCTATGGCTACACCTTC.

This clonotype was seen ten or more times. The V call is TRBV4-2, the J call TRBJ1-5; no reliable D call. This CDR3 region has 15 residues. Germline loops: CDR1 LGHNA, CDR2 YNFKEQ. V was cut by 0 bases and J by 7 bases, with 13 bases left in between. CDR3 bases: TGTGCCAGCAGCCAAGATTCTGGTGGCGGGCAGCCCCAGCATTTT. It is translated as CASSQDSGGGQPQHF.

This clonotype was picked up a small number of times. The rearrangement joins TRBV5-1 to TRBJ1-3; TRBD1 agrees at 7 bases. The CDR3 covers 16 residues. Per the germline V gene, CDR1 is SGHRS and CDR2 is YFSETQ. V lost 8 bases, J lost 0 bases, and 11 bases stayed unmatched. CDR3 protein: CASCPGAGGSGNTIYF. The DNA of the CDR3 is TGCGCCAGTTGCCCCGGGGCAGGGGGCTCTGGAAACACCATATATTTT.

In its sample, this clonotype was seen once. The V and J genes are TRBV6-2 or TRBV6-3 and TRBJ2-3; 9 bases fit TRBD2. The germline gives CDR1 MNHEY, CDR2 SVGEGT. V trimming: 4 bases; J trimming: 2 bases; junction bases outside the gene matches: 4. This CDR3 spans 15 amino acids. The CDR3 loop reads CASSSSGVDTDTQYF. The CDR3 DNA reads as TGTGCCAGCAGTTCTAGCGGGGTAGACACAGATACGCAGTATTTT.

This clonotype has ten or more counts. This sequence joins TRBV30 and TRBJ1-3; maybe TRBD1 (6 bases). CDR3 size: 15 residues. Per the germline V gene, CDR1 is GTSNPN and CDR2 is SVGIG (reference sequence). V was trimmed by 2 bases and J by 0 bases, leaving 11 bases between them. In DNA, the CDR3 is TGTGCCTGGAGTAGGGGGGCCATCTCTGGAAACACCATATATTTT. It encodes CAWSRGAISGNTIYF.

This clonotype was seen only a few times. This sequence joins TRBV14 and TRBJ2-1; 12 bases map to TRBD2. CDR3 length: 17 amino acids. Germline loops: CDR1 SGHDN, CDR2 FVKESK. V was pared by 5 bases and J by 5 bases, with 10 bases of the junction left unmatched. CDR3 protein: CASSTTSGGSGNNEQFF. Here the CDR3 DNA reads TGTGCCAGCAGCACGACTAGCGGGGGTAGTGGGAACAATGAGCAGTTCTTC.

This clonotype was observed at least ten times. The genes are TRBV18 and TRBJ1-4; 9 bases are shared with TRBD1. CDR3 length: 15 amino acids. Germline trimming cut 1 base from V and 7 bases from J; bases unmatched to any gene: 4. Germline V gene data show CDR1 as KGHSH and CDR2 as LQKENI. The CDR3 is CASSPRSTGGEKLFF. The CDR3 region has the DNA TGTGCCAGCTCACCACGGTCGACAGGGGGTGAAAAACTGTTTTTT. Filled out from reference TRBV18 and TRBJ1-4, the complete variable domain reads NAGVMQNPRHLVRRRGQEARLRCSPMKGHSHVYWYRQLPEEGLKFMVYLQKENIIDESGMPKERFSAEFPKEGPSILRIQQVVRGDSAAYFCASSPRSTGGEKLFFGSGTQLSVL.

This clonotype came up a few times. The chain recombines TRBV7-3 with TRBJ2-3; possibly TRBD2 for D (6 bases). There are 14 residues in the CDR3. Germline CDR1 and CDR2: SGHTA and FQGTGA. Trimming pared 5 bases from V and 4 bases from J, leaving 13 bases between. CDR3 nucleotide sequence: TGTGCCAGCAGCCCCCACCCGGGAGCAGATACGCAGTATTTT. This translates into CASSPHPGADTQYF.

The gene calls are TRBV7-9 and TRBJ2-1; no definite D call. Per germline, CDR1 SEHNR and CDR2 FQNEAQ (reference sequence). The V end was cut by 5 bases, the J end by 8 bases, with 13 bases between. The CDR3 has 13 amino acids. The chain's CDR3 is CASSDGRVDEQFF. In DNA, the CDR3 is TGTGCCAGCAGCGATGGAAGGGTCGATGAGCAGTTCTTC.

This clonotype was recorded many times. The genes are TRBV5-1 and TRBJ2-7; a weak D match, TRBD2 (5 bases). CDR1 and CDR2 (germline): SGHRS, YFSETQ. This CDR3 is 14 amino acids long. V was clipped by 5 bases and J by 2 bases, with 14 bases between them. This chain's CDR3 is CASRRLPLTYEQYF. Here the CDR3 DNA reads TGCGCCAGCAGACGACTACCCCTTACCTACGAGCAGTACTTC.

This clonotype was seen ten or more times. The chain uses TRBV7-6 and TRBJ1-1, with D hard to call. The V end was cut by 5 bases, the J end by 5 bases, with 21 bases between. CDR1 is SGHVS, CDR2 FNYEAQ, per germline. This CDR3 has 16 amino acids. The CDR3 DNA follows: TGTGCCAGCAGCGTAACTTCGTATAGATCGGGAACTGAAGCTTTCTTT. Translating it yields CASSVTSYRSGTEAFF.

The chain is built from TRBV9 and TRBJ2-3; maybe TRBD2 (5 bases). From germline, CDR1 is SGDLS and CDR2 YYNGEE. V lost 2 bases and J 4 bases, leaving 17 bases between the germline ends. This CDR3 contains 16 residues. Here the CDR3 reads CASSVGNLRGPDTQYF. As DNA, the CDR3 is TGTGCCAGCAGCGTCGGGAACTTAAGAGGCCCAGATACGCAGTATTTT.

This clonotype showed up just a few times. The V call is TRBV20-1, the J call TRBJ1-1; D possibly corresponds to TRBD1 (5 bases). The CDR3 loop spans 13 amino acids. Germline V gives CDR1 DFQATT, CDR2 SNEGSKA (reference sequence). The V end lost 3 bases, the J end lost 0 bases, and 8 bases lay between the germline ends. The CDR3 here is CSARGGVNTEAFF. As DNA, the CDR3 is TGCAGTGCTAGGGGGGGGGTGAACACTGAAGCTTTCTTT.

This clonotype was seen only a few times. The chain couples TRBV7-2 to TRBJ1-2; TRBD1 might be the D (5 bases). Trimming pared 4 bases from V and 2 bases from J, leaving 11 bases between. Per germline, CDR1 SGHTA and CDR2 FQGNSA. The CDR3 has 14 amino acids. In nucleotides, the CDR3 is TGTGCCAGCAGCTCGCCCCGGGGGAACTATGGCTACACCTTC. Translation: CASSSPRGNYGYTF.

The chain joins TRBV12-3 or TRBV12-4 to TRBJ1-6, with a weak D call TRBD1 (6 bases). This CDR3 is 14 amino acids long. V was pared by 7 bases and J by 7 bases, with 14 bases between. CDR3 bases: TGTGCCAGCACGCGGGGGACAAGGAATTCACCCCTCCACTTT. Its translation is CASTRGTRNSPLHF.